This T cell receptor beta chain was recovered during a study of blood T cell repertoires in COVID-19. Overall study: Acute-phase and convalescent COVID-19 samples originated in the United States, Italy and Spain. From T cells, B-cell-depleted T cells, or PBMCs came the material, which was cDNA or gDNA.

Germline V gene data show CDR1 as MNHNY and CDR2 as SVGAGI (reference sequence). The CDR3 runs to 14 residues. V lost 2 bases, J lost 5 bases, and 4 bases stayed unmatched. Original methodology: Amplification from reference gene primers served as the basis for estimated nucleated cell counts. Assay: immunoSEQ multiplex PCR; the TCRdb copy retains only in-frame clones and omits some. V and J calls and clone size are as listed in that table; D and trimming were resolved from the DNA. The profile covers tens of thousands of clones, with around four fifths appearing a single time and 14% to 15% taken by the ten largest.

The V and J genes are TRBV6-6 and TRBJ2-5; 8 nucleotides line up with TRBD1. The sequence was collected from a human donor in a cohort sampled during active COVID-19. Sequencing was performed on peripheral blood. The CDR3 loop is CASSYDRGRETQYF. The CDR3 DNA reads as TGTGCCAGCAGTTACGACAGGGGCAGGGAGACCCAGTACTTC.